The next 8 T cell receptor beta chains were all read from a single sample in a study of cytomegalovirus exposure and HLA in healthy donors. The PCR was carried out with 60 Vbeta primers and 13 Jbeta primers. The repertoire was sequenced with immunoSEQ multiplex PCR; TCRdb's copy has only in-frame clones and lacks some. Here the sample spans more than 130,000 clones, 70% to 80% being singletons. Sequenced material: PBMCs. The receptors were gathered from a woman in her forties or fifties in good health and CMV-seronegative.

The chain joins TRBV6-5 to TRBJ2-5; possible D gene TRBD2, 5 bases. This CDR3 comprises 14 residues. Germline CDR1 reads MNHEY; CDR2 reads SVGAGI. The ends were cut back, 6 bases at V and 5 bases at J, with 16 bases in the middle. CDR3 DNA: TGTGCCAGCAGGCCTACGGAGGTGTGGGAGACCCAGTACTTC. Its protein product is CASRPTEVWETQYF.

The V gene is TRBV7-2, the J gene TRBJ2-1; D gene unclear. Germline V gives CDR1 SGHTA, CDR2 FQGNSA. The CDR3 contains 14 residues. V was trimmed by 1 base and J by 4 bases, leaving 8 bases between them. The CDR3 nucleotides are TGTGCCAGCAGCTTAGGAGGCACTTACAATGAGCAGTTCTTC. Its translation: CASSLGGTYNEQFF.

On this clone: Mismatch with germline at one junction end may stem from a read error. The J gene is TRBJ1-1, the V gene TRBV7-8; D gene ambiguous. Per the germline V gene, CDR1 is SGHVS and CDR2 is FQNEAQ. CDR3 length: 15 residues. The CDR3 protein is CAGSLGGGRVTEAFF. In DNA form, the CDR3 reads TGTGCCGGCAGCTTAGGTGGAGGGCGAGTCACTGAAGCTTTCTTT.

This rearrangement joins TRBV6-6 to TRBJ2-7; no clear D. Trimming left V 4 bases short and J 0 bases short, with 13 bases between. There are 15 residues in the CDR3. In germline, CDR1 is MNHNY, CDR2 SVGAGI (reference sequence). The DNA for the CDR3 is TGTGCCAGCAGTTCTTCTAGAGACTTCTCCTACGAGCAGTACTTC. Translated: CASSSSRDFSYEQYF.

This chain joins TRBV6-5 and TRBJ1-3, with a weak D call TRBD1 (5 bases). CDR1 and CDR2 from the germline V gene are MNHEY and SVGAGI. V gave up 2 bases and J gave up 0 bases, with 11 bases separating them. The CDR3 has 16 residues. The DNA for the CDR3 is TGTGCCAGCAGTTACGGGAGGGGCTTCTCTGGAAACACCATATATTTT. This sequence encodes CASSYGRGFSGNTIYF.

This clone was detected once. The genes are TRBV23-1 and TRBJ2-1; possible D gene TRBD1, 5 bases. TRBV23-1 counts as an open reading frame of uncertain function. V lost 4 bases to trimming and J lost 8 bases, with 9 bases between them. This CDR3 contains 12 residues. DNA for the CDR3: TGCGCCAGCAGTCTCTGGGGCTATGAGCAGTTCTTC. Translation gives CASSLWGYEQFF.

V is TRBV27 and J is TRBJ2-1, with D possibly being TRBD1 (5 bases). The V end lost 0 bases, the J end lost 0 bases, and 9 bases lay between the germline ends. Germline CDR1 reads MNHEY; CDR2 reads SMNVEV (reference sequence). CDR3 length equals 16 residues. CDR3 nucleotides: TGTGCCAGCAGTTTATCAACAGGATACTCCTACAATGAGCAGTTCTTC. This translates into CASSLSTGYSYNEQFF.

J is TRBJ2-4 and V is TRBV6-5; D might be TRBD2 (5 bases). The V end was cut by 0 bases, the J end by 0 bases, with 9 bases between. Germline values: CDR1 MNHEY, CDR2 SVGAGI. The CDR3 has 16 amino acids. The CDR3 sequence: CASSYSISVAKNIQYF. The CDR3 DNA reads as TGTGCCAGCAGTTACTCGATTAGCGTAGCCAAAAACATTCAGTACTTC.